This is a list of T cell receptor beta chains from one sample in a study of T cells after yellow fever vaccination. TCRdb reanalysed the 5' RACE reads using MiXCR and keeps one entry per CDR3 protein. In the table there are a few hundred thousand distinct CDR3 sequences, approximately 3.8% of which are singletons. Here the sequenced sample was PBMCs, taken on the day of the yellow fever booster vaccination. The receptors derive from a man aged 18 to 30 who received the YFV17D yellow fever vaccine. CDR3s include the opening cysteine and the closing phenylalanine or tryptophan. The order of the fields is D gene, V gene, CDR3 length, clone size, J gene, CDR3 DNA, CDR3 protein. D genes are given only for firm matches. Where a row states a size, it is once, few, many or the class of an expanded clone; other rows omit it.

D gene: NA; V gene: TRBV6-2/TRBV6-3; CDR3 length: 14; clone size: few; J gene: TRBJ1-1; CDR3 DNA: TGTGCCAGCAGTTCCGGGAAGGAGGTTGCTGAAGCTTTCTTT; CDR3 protein: CASSSGKEVAEAFF
D gene: TRBD1; V gene: TRBV27; CDR3 length: 14; clone size: many; J gene: TRBJ1-1; CDR3 DNA: TGTGCCAGCAGAAGCAGGGACAGGGAATACGTAGCTTTCTTT; CDR3 protein: CASRSRDREYVAFF
D gene: TRBD1; V gene: TRBV19; CDR3 length: 15; clone size: few; J gene: TRBJ1-5; CDR3 DNA: TGTGCCAGTAGATTACAGGGGGTAGGCAATCAGCCCCAGCATTTT; CDR3 protein: CASRLQGVGNQPQHF
D gene: TRBD1; V gene: TRBV6-2/TRBV6-3; CDR3 length: 15; clone size: many; J gene: TRBJ2-4; CDR3 DNA: TGTGCCAGCAGCTGGGGACAGGGGGCCAAAAACATTCAGTACTTC; CDR3 protein: CASSWGQGAKNIQYF
D gene: NA; V gene: TRBV4-1; CDR3 length: 13; clone size: few; J gene: TRBJ2-5; CDR3 DNA: TGCGCCAGCAGCCAATTGGGTCAAGAGACCCAGTACTTC; CDR3 protein: CASSQLGQETQYF
D gene: NA; V gene: TRBV28; CDR3 length: 15; clone size: few; J gene: TRBJ1-5; CDR3 DNA: TGTGCCAGCAGTTTACCTTTAGGCAAACTACAGCCCCAGCATTTT; CDR3 protein: CASSLPLGKLQPQHF
D gene: TRBD1; V gene: TRBV5-1; CDR3 length: 15; clone size: many; J gene: TRBJ1-1; CDR3 DNA: TGCGCCAGCAGCTGGGGACAGGTACCGAACACTGAAGCTTTCTTT; CDR3 protein: CASSWGQVPNTEAFF
D gene: NA; V gene: TRBV25-1; CDR3 length: 14; clone size: NA; J gene: TRBJ2-3; CDR3 DNA: TGTGCCACCATAGGGGACTCCCCCGCAGATACGCAGTATTTT; CDR3 protein: CATIGDSPADTQYF
D gene: TRBD1; V gene: TRBV5-1; CDR3 length: 14; clone size: NA; J gene: TRBJ2-1; CDR3 DNA: TGCGCCAGCCGCTGGGGACAGGACTACAATGAGCAGTTCTTC; CDR3 protein: CASRWGQDYNEQFF
D gene: TRBD1; V gene: TRBV9; CDR3 length: 15; clone size: many; J gene: TRBJ2-3; CDR3 DNA: TGTGCCAGCAGCGTAGAGGGGGCCCCCACAGATACGCAGTATTTT; CDR3 protein: CASSVEGAPTDTQYF
D gene: NA; V gene: TRBV4-3; CDR3 length: 16; clone size: NA; J gene: TRBJ2-1; CDR3 DNA: TGCGCCAGCAGCGGAGCCTTCGGCAGCTCCTACAATGAGCAGTTCTTC; CDR3 protein: CASSGAFGSSYNEQFF
D gene: TRBD2; V gene: TRBV23-1; CDR3 length: 16; clone size: many; J gene: TRBJ2-2; CDR3 DNA: TGCGCCCGACACTTTCTAACCGGGGGGGACACCGGGGAGCTGTTTTTT; CDR3 protein: CARHFLTGGDTGELFF
D gene: TRBD1; V gene: TRBV5-1; CDR3 length: 14; clone size: many; J gene: TRBJ2-5; CDR3 DNA: TGCGCCAGCAGCAAGGACAGGGGTGTAGAGACCCAGTACTTC; CDR3 protein: CASSKDRGVETQYF
D gene: TRBD2; V gene: TRBV7-6; CDR3 length: 18; clone size: few; J gene: TRBJ2-5; CDR3 DNA: TGTGCCAGCAGCTTTGCATCCCCGGGACTAGCGCCCGAAGAGACCCAGTACTTC; CDR3 protein: CASSFASPGLAPEETQYF
D gene: NA; V gene: TRBV5-4; CDR3 length: 15; clone size: NA; J gene: TRBJ2-2; CDR3 DNA: TGTGCCGTACGGGAGGCAGGGGGAAACACCGGGGAGCTGTTTTTT; CDR3 protein: CAVREAGGNTGELFF
D gene: NA; V gene: TRBV20-1; CDR3 length: 12; clone size: many; J gene: TRBJ1-2; CDR3 DNA: TGCAGTGCTCCCTCGGGTTCCTATGGCTACACCTTC; CDR3 protein: CSAPSGSYGYTF
D gene: NA; V gene: TRBV12-3/TRBV12-4; CDR3 length: 15; clone size: many; J gene: TRBJ2-6; CDR3 DNA: TGTGCCAGCAGTTTTAAAGGGCTTGGGGCCAACGTCCTGACTTTC; CDR3 protein: CASSFKGLGANVLTF
D gene: NA; V gene: TRBV6-2/TRBV6-3; CDR3 length: 17; clone size: few; J gene: TRBJ1-2; CDR3 DNA: TGTGCCAGCAGTTACGTTGGTGTCGACAGCATGGATTCCGGCTACACCTTC; CDR3 protein: CASSYVGVDSMDSGYTF
D gene: TRBD2; V gene: TRBV24-1; CDR3 length: 15; clone size: many; J gene: TRBJ2-3; CDR3 DNA: TGTGCCACCAGTGCCATAGCGGGGGGGGAAGATACGCAGTATTTT; CDR3 protein: CATSAIAGGEDTQYF
D gene: NA; V gene: TRBV5-1; CDR3 length: 15; clone size: many; J gene: TRBJ1-4; CDR3 DNA: TGCGCCAGCAGCTCGGACCCGGTCTCGGGGGAAAAACTGTTTTTT; CDR3 protein: CASSSDPVSGEKLFF
D gene: NA; V gene: TRBV7-2; CDR3 length: 15; clone size: few; J gene: TRBJ1-2; CDR3 DNA: TGTGCCAGCAGCTTACTAGAGGAGTGGAACTATGGCTACACCTTC; CDR3 protein: CASSLLEEWNYGYTF
D gene: NA; V gene: TRBV10-3; CDR3 length: 13; clone size: NA; J gene: TRBJ2-5; CDR3 DNA: TGTGCCATCAGTGAGGGGGGTCCGGAGACCCAGTACTTC; CDR3 protein: CAISEGGPETQYF
D gene: NA; V gene: TRBV19; CDR3 length: 12; clone size: NA; J gene: TRBJ1-5; CDR3 DNA: TGTGCCAGTAATCGGGCCCTACAGCCCCAGCATTTT; CDR3 protein: CASNRALQPQHF
D gene: TRBD2; V gene: TRBV4-1; CDR3 length: 18; clone size: many; J gene: TRBJ2-2; CDR3 DNA: TGCGCCAGCAGCCAAGAGCCCCCTCCCGGGGGGTACACCGGGGAGCTGTTTTTT; CDR3 protein: CASSQEPPPGGYTGELFF
D gene: NA; V gene: TRBV4-3; CDR3 length: 14; clone size: many; J gene: TRBJ1-4; CDR3 DNA: TGCGCCAGCAGCGACCGCAGGAGCTTCGAAAAACTGTTTTTT; CDR3 protein: CASSDRRSFEKLFF
D gene: TRBD1; V gene: TRBV9; CDR3 length: 17; clone size: many; J gene: TRBJ1-1; CDR3 DNA: TGTGCCAGCAGCGTAGTGGCGGGGACAGTGGGTTCCGCTGAAGCTTTCTTT; CDR3 protein: CASSVVAGTVGSAEAFF
D gene: NA; V gene: TRBV4-1; CDR3 length: 16; clone size: many; J gene: TRBJ1-6; CDR3 DNA: TGCGCCAGCAGCCAAGATCGGGGGGCTCATAATTCACCCCTCCACTTT; CDR3 protein: CASSQDRGAHNSPLHF
D gene: TRBD1; V gene: TRBV5-6; CDR3 length: 15; clone size: NA; J gene: TRBJ1-5; CDR3 DNA: TGTGCCAGCAGCCAGGGGGGGACAGGCGGCCAGCCCCAGCATTTT; CDR3 protein: CASSQGGTGGQPQHF
D gene: NA; V gene: TRBV5-6; CDR3 length: 11; clone size: many; J gene: TRBJ2-1; CDR3 DNA: TGTGCCAGCAGCTTGGATTATGAGCAGTTCTTC; CDR3 protein: CASSLDYEQFF
D gene: TRBD1; V gene: TRBV9; CDR3 length: 15; clone size: many; J gene: TRBJ1-3; CDR3 DNA: TGTGCCAGCAGCGCCACAGGGGGTAGCGGAAACACCATATATTTT; CDR3 protein: CASSATGGSGNTIYF
D gene: NA; V gene: TRBV28; CDR3 length: 12; clone size: many; J gene: TRBJ2-1; CDR3 DNA: TGTGCCAGCAGCAGCGCCTACAATGAGCAGTTCTTC; CDR3 protein: CASSSAYNEQFF
D gene: TRBD1; V gene: TRBV19; CDR3 length: 17; clone size: few; J gene: TRBJ1-5; CDR3 DNA: TGTGCCAGTAGTGTGACAGGGGACCTTTTTAACAATCAGCCCCAGCATTTT; CDR3 protein: CASSVTGDLFNNQPQHF
D gene: NA; V gene: TRBV4-3; CDR3 length: 18; clone size: many; J gene: TRBJ2-3; CDR3 DNA: TGCGCCAGCAGCCAAGATGGCACTAGCACAACGAACACAGATACGCAGTATTTT; CDR3 protein: CASSQDGTSTTNTDTQYF
D gene: TRBD1; V gene: TRBV14; CDR3 length: 16; clone size: many; J gene: TRBJ1-2; CDR3 DNA: TGTGCCAGCAGCCGGGACAGGGGGCTTACGGACTATGGCTACACCTTC; CDR3 protein: CASSRDRGLTDYGYTF
D gene: NA; V gene: TRBV19; CDR3 length: 13; clone size: many; J gene: TRBJ1-6; CDR3 DNA: TGTGCCAGTAGTCCATCAGGGAATTCACCCCTCCACTTT; CDR3 protein: CASSPSGNSPLHF
D gene: TRBD2; V gene: TRBV9; CDR3 length: 16; clone size: NA; J gene: TRBJ2-5; CDR3 DNA: TGTGCCAGCAGCGGCCTTATCGGGGGGGCTTTGGAGACCCAGTACTTC; CDR3 protein: CASSGLIGGALETQYF
D gene: NA; V gene: TRBV4-3; CDR3 length: 13; clone size: few; J gene: TRBJ1-2; CDR3 DNA: TGCGCCAGCAGCCACCCAGGGGTCGGGAGCTACACCTTC; CDR3 protein: CASSHPGVGSYTF
D gene: TRBD2; V gene: TRBV4-1; CDR3 length: 16; clone size: many; J gene: TRBJ2-2; CDR3 DNA: TGCGCCAGCAGCCAGCTAGCGGGGACGAACACCGGGGAGCTGTTTTTT; CDR3 protein: CASSQLAGTNTGELFF
D gene: TRBD1; V gene: TRBV9; CDR3 length: 16; clone size: NA; J gene: TRBJ2-5; CDR3 DNA: TGTGCCAGCAGCGTGGGGACAGGTGGTTTGTTGGAGACCCAGTACTTC; CDR3 protein: CASSVGTGGLLETQYF
D gene: NA; V gene: TRBV11-2; CDR3 length: 15; clone size: few; J gene: TRBJ1-2; CDR3 DNA: TGTGCCAGCAGCCGTCCGGGGACGGTCATCTATGGCTACACCTTC; CDR3 protein: CASSRPGTVIYGYTF
D gene: NA; V gene: TRBV10-2; CDR3 length: 14; clone size: few; J gene: TRBJ2-5; CDR3 DNA: TGCGCCAGCAGTGAAGCAGGGAGGCAAGAGACCCAGTACTTC; CDR3 protein: CASSEAGRQETQYF
D gene: NA; V gene: TRBV4-1; CDR3 length: 15; clone size: many; J gene: TRBJ1-3; CDR3 DNA: TGCGCCAGCAGCCGAGAGCCAGGAACTGGAAACACCATATATTTT; CDR3 protein: CASSREPGTGNTIYF
D gene: NA; V gene: TRBV5-1; CDR3 length: 14; clone size: many; J gene: TRBJ2-5; CDR3 DNA: TGCGCCAGCAGCCCGCGACTAGGCGGAGAGACCCAGTACTTC; CDR3 protein: CASSPRLGGETQYF
D gene: NA; V gene: TRBV5-1; CDR3 length: 17; clone size: NA; J gene: TRBJ2-3; CDR3 DNA: TGCGCCAGCAGCTTGGGGTTCGGGGGGCCGGATACAGATACGCAGTATTTT; CDR3 protein: CASSLGFGGPDTDTQYF
D gene: NA; V gene: TRBV5-1; CDR3 length: 15; clone size: many; J gene: TRBJ1-1; CDR3 DNA: TGCGCCAGCAGCTCCGGTGGTCGCATGAACACTGAAGCTTTCTTT; CDR3 protein: CASSSGGRMNTEAFF